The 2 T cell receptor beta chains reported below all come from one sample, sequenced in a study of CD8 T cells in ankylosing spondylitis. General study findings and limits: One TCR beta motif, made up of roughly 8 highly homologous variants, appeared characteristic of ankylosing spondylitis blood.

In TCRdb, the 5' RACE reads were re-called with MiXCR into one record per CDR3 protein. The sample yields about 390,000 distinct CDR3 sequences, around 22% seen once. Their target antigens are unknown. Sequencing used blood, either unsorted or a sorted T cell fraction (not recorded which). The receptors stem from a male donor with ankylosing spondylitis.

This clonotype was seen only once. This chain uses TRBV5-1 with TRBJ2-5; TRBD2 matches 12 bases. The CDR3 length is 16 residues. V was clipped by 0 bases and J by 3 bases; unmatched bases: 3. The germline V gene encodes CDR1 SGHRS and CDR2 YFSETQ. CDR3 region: CASSLDRLAGEETQYF. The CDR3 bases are TGCGCCAGCAGCTTGGACCGACTAGCGGGAGAAGAGACCCAGTACTTC.

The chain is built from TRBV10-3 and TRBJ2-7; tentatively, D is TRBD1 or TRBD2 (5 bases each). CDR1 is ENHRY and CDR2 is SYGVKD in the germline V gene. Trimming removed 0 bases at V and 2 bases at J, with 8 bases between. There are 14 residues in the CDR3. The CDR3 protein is CAISESGRPYEQYF. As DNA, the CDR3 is TGTGCCATCAGTGAGTCGGGACGCCCCTACGAGCAGTACTTC.